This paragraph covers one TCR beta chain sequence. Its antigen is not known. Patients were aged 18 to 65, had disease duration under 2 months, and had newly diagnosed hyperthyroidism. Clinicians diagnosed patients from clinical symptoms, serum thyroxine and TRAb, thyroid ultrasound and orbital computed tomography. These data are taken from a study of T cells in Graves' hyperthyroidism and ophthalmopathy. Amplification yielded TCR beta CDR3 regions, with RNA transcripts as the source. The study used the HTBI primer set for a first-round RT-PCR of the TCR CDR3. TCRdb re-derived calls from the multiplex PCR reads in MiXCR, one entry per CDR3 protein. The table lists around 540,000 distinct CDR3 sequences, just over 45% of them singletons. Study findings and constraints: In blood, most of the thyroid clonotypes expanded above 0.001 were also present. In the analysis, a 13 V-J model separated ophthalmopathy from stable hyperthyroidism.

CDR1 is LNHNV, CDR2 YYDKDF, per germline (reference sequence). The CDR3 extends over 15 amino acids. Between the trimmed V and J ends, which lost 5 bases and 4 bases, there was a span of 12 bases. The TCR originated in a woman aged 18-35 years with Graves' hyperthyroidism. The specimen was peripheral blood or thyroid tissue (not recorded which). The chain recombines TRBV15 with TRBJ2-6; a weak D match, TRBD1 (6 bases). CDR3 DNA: TGTGCCACCAGCGGCAGGGGTTCCGGGGCCAACGTCCTGACTTTC. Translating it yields CATSGRGSGANVLTF.